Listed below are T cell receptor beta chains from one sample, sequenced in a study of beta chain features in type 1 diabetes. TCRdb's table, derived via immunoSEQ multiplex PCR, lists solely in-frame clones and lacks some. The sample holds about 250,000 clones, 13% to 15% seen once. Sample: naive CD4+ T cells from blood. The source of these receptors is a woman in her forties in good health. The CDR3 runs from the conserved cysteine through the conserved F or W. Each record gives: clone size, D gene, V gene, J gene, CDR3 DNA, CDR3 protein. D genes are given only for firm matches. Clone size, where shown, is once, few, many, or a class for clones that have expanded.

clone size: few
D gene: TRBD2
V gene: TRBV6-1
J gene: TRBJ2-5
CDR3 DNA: TGTGCCAGCAGATTCGCGGGGGGGGAGACCCAGTACTTC
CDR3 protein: CASRFAGGETQYF

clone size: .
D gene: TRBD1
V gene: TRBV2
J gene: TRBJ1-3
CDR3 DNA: TGTGCCAGTAGGACAGGGGACGGGAACACCATATATTTT
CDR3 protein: CASRTGDGNTIYF

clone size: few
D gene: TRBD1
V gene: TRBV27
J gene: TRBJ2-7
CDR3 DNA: TGTGCCAGCAGGCAACAGGGGGCCCGCGCATACGAGCAGTACTTC
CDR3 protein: CASRQQGARAYEQYF

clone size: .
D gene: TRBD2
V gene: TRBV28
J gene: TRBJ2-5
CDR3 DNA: TGTGCCAGCAGTGTCGGACTAGCGGTACAAGAGACCCAGTACTTC
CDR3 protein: CASSVGLAVQETQYF

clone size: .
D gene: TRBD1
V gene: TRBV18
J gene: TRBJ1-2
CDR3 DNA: TGTGCCAGCTCACCCCGTCTTGAGGGGGCATTCAACTATGGCTACACCTTC
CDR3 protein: CASSPRLEGAFNYGYTF

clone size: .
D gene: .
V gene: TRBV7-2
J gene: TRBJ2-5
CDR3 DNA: TGTGCCAGCAGCTTAGGACGGGGAGAGACCCAGTACTTC
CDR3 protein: CASSLGRGETQYF

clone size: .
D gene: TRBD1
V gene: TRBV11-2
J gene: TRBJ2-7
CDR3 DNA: TGTGCCAGCAGCCAGGGGGATTCCGTGTCCTACGAGCAGTACTTC
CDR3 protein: CASSQGDSVSYEQYF

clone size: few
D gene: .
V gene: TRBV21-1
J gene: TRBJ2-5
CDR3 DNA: TGTGCCAGCAGCCCCCAGAGGGCAAACAGGGGGCTAAGGGAGACCCAGTACTTC
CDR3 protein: CASSPQRANRGLRETQYF

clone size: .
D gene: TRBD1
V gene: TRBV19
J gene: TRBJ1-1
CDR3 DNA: TGTGCCAGTAGGGATTACGGACAGGGTTTGACAACTGAAGCTTTCTTT
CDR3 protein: CASRDYGQGLTTEAFF

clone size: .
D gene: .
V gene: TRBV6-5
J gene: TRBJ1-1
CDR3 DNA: TGTGCCAGCAGTTATGTGGGGGGGGAAGCTTTCTTT
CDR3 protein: CASSYVGGEAFF

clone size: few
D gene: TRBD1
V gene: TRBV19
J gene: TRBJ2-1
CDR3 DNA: TGTGCCAGTACCCCGACAGGGGACAATGAGCAGTTCTTC
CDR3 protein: CASTPTGDNEQFF

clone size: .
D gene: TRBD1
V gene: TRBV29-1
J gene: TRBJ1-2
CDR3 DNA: TGCAGCGTGTTACAGGGGGGGAGCTATGGCTACACCTTC
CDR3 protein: CSVLQGGSYGYTF

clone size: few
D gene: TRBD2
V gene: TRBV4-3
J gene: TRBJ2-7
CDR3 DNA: TGCGCCAGCAGCCAAGATGCCCGCGGGGGCTCCTACGAGCAGTACTTC
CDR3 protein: CASSQDARGGSYEQYF